The present TCR beta chain was sequenced within a study of PD-1 blockade in classical Hodgkin lymphoma. Findings and caveats of the study: CD4+ TCR diversity, unlike CD8+, climbed significantly by C4D1. Excluded were patients who started nivolumab under 1 year after ASCT, a group that had lower diversity. Causes of the repertoire differences remain undefined, possibly disease activity or prior therapy. The study found complete responders had baseline diversity similar to newly diagnosed patients.

Only in-frame clones appear in the TCRdb table, and some are missing; sequencing was by immunoSEQ multiplex PCR. The table has about 28,000 clones, around four fifths seen once. The germline V gene has CDR1 MNHEY and CDR2 SVGAGI. Trimming shortened V by 6 bases and J by 1 base, and 9 bases separated the two germline ends. CDR3 size: 14 residues. Details on this clone: As yet, its antigen is unknown.

There was relapse after autologous stem cell transplantation in every patient, and there was variation in brentuximab vedotin exposure. V usage is TRBV6-5 and J usage is TRBJ2-2; no definite D call. The sequence was obtained from a human donor with classical Hodgkin lymphoma. The sample in question was peripheral blood mononuclear cells (PBMCs), obtained before the second cycle of nivolumab. The CDR3 here is CASRRTKNTGELFF. The CDR3 DNA reads TGTGCCAGCAGAAGGACCAAGAACACCGGGGAGCTGTTTTTT.